Listed here are 16 T cell receptor beta chains from one sample, sequenced in a study of blood T cell repertoires in COVID-19. Sequencing was performed with immunoSEQ multiplex PCR; in TCRdb, only in-frame clones are kept and a portion is missing. The sample lists fewer than 350,000 clones, roughly 85% occurring once. The sample taken for sequencing was PBMCs or T cells enriched from blood (not recorded which). These receptors all stem from a man in his thirties or forties who had recovered from COVID-19.

The chain joins TRBV5-5 to TRBJ1-1; possibly TRBD1 for D (6 bases). The CDR3 runs 12 residues. Germline CDR1 SGHKS, CDR2 YYEKEE (reference sequence). The ends were cut back, 0 bases at V and 10 bases at J, with 10 bases in the middle. The CDR3 is CASSLANRVAFF. DNA of the CDR3: TGTGCCAGCAGCTTGGCTAACAGGGTAGCTTTCTTT.

J is TRBJ2-7 and V is TRBV19, with D possibly TRBD2 on 5 matching bases. The ends were cut back, 4 bases at V and 4 bases at J, with 20 bases in the middle. This CDR3 has 16 amino acids. The germline V gene has CDR1 LNHDA and CDR2 SQIVND (reference sequence). The CDR3: CASSTLEGALGYEQYF. The DNA of the CDR3 is TGTGCCAGTAGTACATTAGAGGGAGCTTTGGGATACGAGCAGTACTTC. The full variable domain, in which reference TRBV19 and TRBJ2-7 provide the parts outside the CDR3, is DGGITQSPKYLFRKEGQNVTLSCEQNLNHDAMYWYRQDPGQGLRLIYYSQIVNDFQKGDIAEGYSVSREKKESFPLTVTSAQKNPTAFYLCASSTLEGALGYEQYFGPGTRLTVT.

The gene calls are TRBV4-3 and TRBJ1-2, with D perhaps matching TRBD1 (5 bases). Germline assignment: CDR1 LGHNA and CDR2 YSLEER. The CDR3 is 17 residues long. V gave up 0 bases and J gave up 2 bases, with 16 bases separating them. The CDR3 DNA reads TGCGCCAGCAGCCAAGATTGGCAGGGAAGTCGAAACTATGGCTACACCTTC. Translating it yields CASSQDWQGSRNYGYTF.

The chain couples TRBV7-9 to TRBJ1-1; D perhaps matches TRBD1 (6 bases). V dropped 5 bases and J dropped 4 bases, with 17 bases sitting between them. Germline CDR1 is SEHNR and CDR2 is FQNEAQ (reference sequence). This CDR3 contains 15 residues. The CDR3 sequence is CASSRGGRAGTEAFF. In nucleotides, the CDR3 is TGTGCCAGCAGCCGTGGGGGCAGGGCGGGCACTGAAGCTTTCTTT.

With regard to this clone: This sample includes further DNA sequences coding for the same CDR3. The chain employs TRBV5-1 and TRBJ1-3; 10 nucleotides match TRBD1. The CDR3 runs to 15 residues. V lost 4 bases, J lost 2 bases, and 3 bases stayed unmatched. Germline lookup yields CDR1 SGHRS and CDR2 YFSETQ. The CDR3 bases are TGCGCCAGCAGCCTGGACAGGGGGGCTGGAAACACCATATATTTT. It translates to CASSLDRGAGNTIYF.

This chain connects TRBV7-9 to TRBJ1-5, with no clear D. Germline V lookup: CDR1 SEHNR, CDR2 FQNEAQ (reference sequence). The CDR3 runs to 12 residues. Deletions cut 5 bases from V and 11 bases from J, with 13 bases between. Here the CDR3 DNA reads TGTGCCAGCAGCCCGGAGGGCCAGGCCCAGCATTTT. It encodes CASSPEGQAQHF. Full variable domain (remainder filled in from reference TRBV7-9 and TRBJ1-5): DTGVSQNPRHKITKRGQNVTFRCDPISEHNRLYWYRQTLGQGPEFLTYFQNEAQLEKSRLLSDRFSAERPKGSFSTLEIQRTEQGDSAMYLCASSPEGQAQHFGDGTRLSIL.

The chain is built from TRBV11-2 and TRBJ2-1; 8 nucleotides line up with TRBD1. This CDR3 is built from 16 residues. CDR1 and CDR2 (germline): SGHAT, FQNNGV. Trimming at V came to 1 base and at J to 4 bases, leaving 6 bases not matched to a gene. CDR3 nucleotides: TGTGCCAGCAGCTTAGTAGGGACAGGTGCTTACAATGAGCAGTTCTTC. It is translated as CASSLVGTGAYNEQFF.

The rearrangement links TRBV24-1 to TRBJ2-1; weak D call: TRBD2 (6 bases). Germline loops: CDR1 KGHDR, CDR2 SFDVKD. The CDR3 length is 10 residues. The ends were cut back, 12 bases at V and 5 bases at J, with 7 bases in the middle. The chain's CDR3 is CAAGHNEQFF. CDR3 nucleotide sequence: TGTGCCGCGGGACACAATGAGCAGTTCTTC.

The rearrangement links TRBV11-2 to TRBJ1-2; possible D gene TRBD1, 6 bases. The CDR3 length is 15 residues. Looked up from germline, CDR1 is SGHAT and CDR2 is FQNNGV. The V end was cut by 5 bases, the J end by 3 bases, with 16 bases between. CDR3 bases: TGTGCCAGCAGCCCAACATGGGACATAGACTATGGCTACACCTTC. Protein: CASSPTWDIDYGYTF. Variable domain in full (rest from reference TRBV11-2 and TRBJ1-2): EAGVAQSPRYKIIEKRQSVAFWCNPISGHATLYWYQQILGQGPKLLIQFQNNGVVDDSQLPKDRFSAERLKGVDSTLKIQPAKLEDSAVYLCASSPTWDIDYGYTFGSGTRLTVV.

The chain joins TRBV29-1 to TRBJ1-2; possibly TRBD1 for D (5 bases). Trimming shortened V by 4 bases and J by 7 bases, and 13 bases separated the two germline ends. CDR1 is SQVTM, CDR2 ANQGSEA, per germline. The CDR3 totals 12 residues. The CDR3 sequence: CSVGREISGYTF. CDR3 nucleotide sequence: TGCAGCGTTGGCAGGGAAATTTCTGGCTACACCTTC. The variable domain in full, with the rest retrieved from reference TRBV29-1 and TRBJ1-2, is SAVISQKPSRDICQRGTSLTIQCQVDSQVTMMFWYRQQPGQSLTLIATANQGSEATYESGFVIDKFPISRPNLTFSTLTVSNMSPEDSSIYLCSVGREISGYTFGSGTRLTVV.

The chain carries TRBV5-6 and TRBJ2-7; tentatively, D is TRBD2 (6 bases). The CDR3 is 14 amino acids. V lost 4 bases to trimming and J lost 3 bases, with 14 bases between them. Germline loops: CDR1 SGHDT, CDR2 YYEEEE. CDR3 region: CASSPGLIFYEQYF. CDR3 nucleotides: TGTGCCAGCAGCCCGGGACTGATATTCTACGAGCAGTACTTC.

The chain combines TRBV2 with TRBJ1-1; a weak D match, TRBD1 (6 bases). Trimming pared 1 base from V and 11 bases from J, leaving 11 bases between. Germline CDR1 reads SNHLY; CDR2 reads FYNNEI. This CDR3 region has 12 residues. The CDR3 DNA sequence: TGTGCCAGCAGTGAAGATGGGGGCCAGGCTTTCTTT. It codes for CASSEDGGQAFF.

This sequence joins TRBV19 and TRBJ2-3; TRBD1 agrees at 8 bases. Germline V gene sequence: CDR1 LNHDA, CDR2 SQIVND (reference sequence). This CDR3 has 18 amino acids. The trim removed 4 bases at V and 5 bases at J, leaving 17 bases unmatched. The CDR3, as DNA: TGTGCCAGTAGTACCAGACAGGGGAGGAAAGGTAGCGGAGATACGCAGTATTTT. Amino acids: CASSTRQGRKGSGDTQYF.

V is TRBV5-6 and J is TRBJ1-2; TRBD1 is a possible D gene (6 bases). V lost 4 bases to trimming and J lost 4 bases, with 11 bases between them. CDR3 size: 13 residues. CDR1 is SGHDT, CDR2 YYEEEE, per germline. CDR3 in DNA: TGTGCCAGCAGCCCAGGGGCTAGCTATGGCTACACCTTC. Translation gives CASSPGASYGYTF. Complete variable domain (other parts from reference TRBV5-6 and TRBJ1-2): DAGVTQSPTHLIKTRGQQVTLRCSPKSGHDTVSWYQQALGQGPQFIFQYYEEEERQRGNFPDRFSGHQFPNYSSELNVNALLLGDSALYLCASSPGASYGYTFGSGTRLTVV.

The chain carries TRBV29-1 and TRBJ1-2; D might be TRBD1 (5 bases). Trimming removed 6 bases at V and 0 bases at J, with 17 bases between. Germline V gene lookup returns CDR1 SQVTM and CDR2 ANQGSEA. This CDR3 has 15 amino acids. The CDR3 DNA reads TGCAGCGTGCACGTTTGGGGGGACTCTAACTATGGCTACACCTTC. Residues: CSVHVWGDSNYGYTF. Combining the CDR3 with reference TRBV29-1 and TRBJ1-2 gives the whole variable domain SAVISQKPSRDICQRGTSLTIQCQVDSQVTMMFWYRQQPGQSLTLIATANQGSEATYESGFVIDKFPISRPNLTFSTLTVSNMSPEDSSIYLCSVHVWGDSNYGYTFGSGTRLTVV.

This rearrangement joins TRBV7-2 to TRBJ2-7; 10 bases align to TRBD1. The V gene's germline CDR1 is SGHTA and CDR2 FQGNSA. V dropped 9 bases and J dropped 6; count of bases not matched to a gene: 8. This CDR3 is built from 13 residues. The CDR3 bases are TGTGCCAGTGGGGACAGGGGCCTCCTCGAGCAGTACTTC. Protein sequence: CASGDRGLLEQYF.